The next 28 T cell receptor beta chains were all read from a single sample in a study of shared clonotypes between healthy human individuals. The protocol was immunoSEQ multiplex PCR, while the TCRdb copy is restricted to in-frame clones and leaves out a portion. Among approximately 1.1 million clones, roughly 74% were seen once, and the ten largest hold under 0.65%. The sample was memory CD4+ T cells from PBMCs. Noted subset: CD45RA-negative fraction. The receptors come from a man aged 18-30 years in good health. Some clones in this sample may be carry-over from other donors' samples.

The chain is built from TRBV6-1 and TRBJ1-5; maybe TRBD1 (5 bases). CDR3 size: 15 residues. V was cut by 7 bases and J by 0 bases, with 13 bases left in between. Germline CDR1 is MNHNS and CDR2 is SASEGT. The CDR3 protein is CASMGNRYSNQPQHF. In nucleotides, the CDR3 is TGTGCCAGCATGGGAAACAGGTATAGCAATCAGCCCCAGCATTTT.

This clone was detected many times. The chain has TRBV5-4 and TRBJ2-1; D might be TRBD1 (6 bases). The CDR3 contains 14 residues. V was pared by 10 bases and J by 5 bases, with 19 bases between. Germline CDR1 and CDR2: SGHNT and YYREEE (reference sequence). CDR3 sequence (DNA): TGTGCCTTCATACCCGGGACAACAAACAATGAGCAGTTCTTC. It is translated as CAFIPGTTNNEQFF. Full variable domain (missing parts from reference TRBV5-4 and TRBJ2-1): ETGVTQSPTHLIKTRGQQVTLRCSSQSGHNTVSWYQQALGQGPQFIFQYYREEENGRGNFPPRFSGLQFPNYSSELNVNALELDDSALYLCAFIPGTTNNEQFFGPGTRLTVL.

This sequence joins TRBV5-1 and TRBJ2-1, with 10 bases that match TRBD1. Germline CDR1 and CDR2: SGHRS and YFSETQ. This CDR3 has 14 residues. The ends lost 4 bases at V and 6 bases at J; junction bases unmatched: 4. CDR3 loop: CASSRDRGGNEQFF. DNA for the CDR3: TGCGCCAGCAGCCGGGACAGGGGAGGCAATGAGCAGTTCTTC.

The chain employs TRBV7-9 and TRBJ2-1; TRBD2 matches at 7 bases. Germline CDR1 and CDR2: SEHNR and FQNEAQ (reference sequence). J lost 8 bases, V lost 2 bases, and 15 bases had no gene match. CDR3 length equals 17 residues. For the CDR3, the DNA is TGTGCCAGCAGCTTATTGCCCGAGAGGGAGGGCCACTATGAGCAGTTCTTC. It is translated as CASSLLPEREGHYEQFF.

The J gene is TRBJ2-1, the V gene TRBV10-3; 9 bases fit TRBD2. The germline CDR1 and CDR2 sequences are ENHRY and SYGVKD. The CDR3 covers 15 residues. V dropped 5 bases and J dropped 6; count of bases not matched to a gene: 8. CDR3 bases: TGTGCCATCAGTCCAGGTTTAGCGGGAGCCAATGAGCAGTTCTTC. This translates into CAISPGLAGANEQFF.

The CDR3 DNA reads as TGTGCCAGCAGCCCGTCGGGGGCCAACTATGGCTACACCTTC. It is translated as CASSPSGANYGYTF. The chain combines TRBV7-9 with TRBJ1-2; a weak D match, TRBD1 (6 bases). Germline lookup yields CDR1 SEHNR and CDR2 FQNEAQ (reference sequence). The CDR3 runs to 14 residues. Trimming pared 5 bases from V and 2 bases from J, leaving 12 bases between.

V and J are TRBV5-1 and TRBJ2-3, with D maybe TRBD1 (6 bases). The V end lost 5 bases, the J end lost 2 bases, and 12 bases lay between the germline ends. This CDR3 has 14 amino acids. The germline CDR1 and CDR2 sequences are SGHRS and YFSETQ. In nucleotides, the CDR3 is TGCGCCAGCAGTAACGACAGGTACACAGATACGCAGTATTTT. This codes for CASSNDRYTDTQYF.

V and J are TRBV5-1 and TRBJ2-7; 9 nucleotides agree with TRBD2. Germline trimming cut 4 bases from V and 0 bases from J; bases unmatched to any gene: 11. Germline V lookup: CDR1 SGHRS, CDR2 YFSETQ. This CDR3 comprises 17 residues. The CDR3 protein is CASSPGWSSGSSYEQYF. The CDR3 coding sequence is TGCGCCAGCAGCCCGGGTTGGAGTAGCGGGAGCTCCTACGAGCAGTACTTC.

CDR3 sequence: CASSVGQGRETQYF. The CDR3 region has the DNA TGTGCCAGCAGCGTAGGACAGGGGAGGGAGACCCAGTACTTC. V is TRBV9 and J is TRBJ2-5, with 8 nucleotides matching TRBD1. This CDR3 has 14 residues. Looked up from germline, CDR1 is SGDLS and CDR2 is YYNGEE. Unmatched junction bases numbered 3, after V lost 0 bases and J lost 5 bases.

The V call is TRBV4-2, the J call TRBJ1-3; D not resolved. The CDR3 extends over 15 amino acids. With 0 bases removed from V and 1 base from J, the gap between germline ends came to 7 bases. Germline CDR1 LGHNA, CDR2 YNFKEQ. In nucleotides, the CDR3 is TGTGCCAGCAGCCAAGATGGGCAGTCTGGAAACACCATATATTTT. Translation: CASSQDGQSGNTIYF.

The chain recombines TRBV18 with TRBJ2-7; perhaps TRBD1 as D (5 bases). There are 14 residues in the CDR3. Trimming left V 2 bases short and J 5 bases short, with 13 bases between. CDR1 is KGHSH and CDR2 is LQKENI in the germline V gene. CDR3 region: CASSPWGITHEQYF. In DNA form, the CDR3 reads TGTGCCAGCTCACCATGGGGCATCACGCACGAGCAGTACTTC.

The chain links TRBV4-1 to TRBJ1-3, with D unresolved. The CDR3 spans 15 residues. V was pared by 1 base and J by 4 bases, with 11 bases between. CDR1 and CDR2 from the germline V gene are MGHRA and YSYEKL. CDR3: CASSQVLGFGNTIYF. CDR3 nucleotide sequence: TGCGCCAGCAGCCAAGTTCTGGGCTTCGGAAACACCATATATTTT.

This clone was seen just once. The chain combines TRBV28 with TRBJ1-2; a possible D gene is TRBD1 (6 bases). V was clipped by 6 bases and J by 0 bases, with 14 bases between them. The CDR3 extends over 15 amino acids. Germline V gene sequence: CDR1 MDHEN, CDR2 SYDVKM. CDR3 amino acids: CASSRIDRTNYGYTF. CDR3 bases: TGTGCCAGCAGCCGAATCGACAGGACTAACTATGGCTACACCTTC.

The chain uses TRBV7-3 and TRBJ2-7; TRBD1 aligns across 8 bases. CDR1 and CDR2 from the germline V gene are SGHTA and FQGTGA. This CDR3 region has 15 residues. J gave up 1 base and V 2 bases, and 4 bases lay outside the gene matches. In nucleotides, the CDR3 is TGTGCCAGCAGCTTACGACAGGGGAGGTCCTACGAGCAGTACTTC. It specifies CASSLRQGRSYEQYF.

CDR3 sequence (DNA): TGTGCCAGCAGCTTAGGACGGTACCAAGAGACCCAGTACTTC. Amino acids: CASSLGRYQETQYF. The J gene is TRBJ2-5, the V gene TRBV7-8; the D is unclear. The length of the CDR3 is 14 residues. V dropped 1 base and J dropped 0 bases, with 6 bases sitting between them. In germline, CDR1 is SGHVS, CDR2 FQNEAQ.

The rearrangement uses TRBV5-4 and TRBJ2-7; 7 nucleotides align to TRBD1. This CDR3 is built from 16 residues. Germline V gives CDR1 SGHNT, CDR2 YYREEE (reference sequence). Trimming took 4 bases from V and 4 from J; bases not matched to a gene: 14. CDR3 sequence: CASSKAGTATGYEQYF. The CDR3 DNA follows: TGTGCCAGCAGCAAGGCCGGGACAGCTACGGGGTACGAGCAGTACTTC.

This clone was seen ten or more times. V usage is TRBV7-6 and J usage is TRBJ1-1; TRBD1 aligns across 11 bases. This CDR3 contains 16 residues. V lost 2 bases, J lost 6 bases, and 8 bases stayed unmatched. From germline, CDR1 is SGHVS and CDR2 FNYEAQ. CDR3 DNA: TGTGCCAGCAGCTTAATGTGGACAGGGGGCAATGCTGAAGCTTTCTTT. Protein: CASSLMWTGGNAEAFF.

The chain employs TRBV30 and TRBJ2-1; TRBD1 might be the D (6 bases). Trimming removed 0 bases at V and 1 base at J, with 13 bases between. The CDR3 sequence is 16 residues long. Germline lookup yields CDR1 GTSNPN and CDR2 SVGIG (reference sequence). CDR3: CAWSVLDSPSYNEQFF. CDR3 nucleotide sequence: TGTGCCTGGAGTGTACTGGACAGCCCGTCCTACAATGAGCAGTTCTTC.

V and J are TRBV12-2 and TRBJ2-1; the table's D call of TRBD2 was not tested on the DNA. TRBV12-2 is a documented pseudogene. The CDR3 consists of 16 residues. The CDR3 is CASRWGTSGRVNEQFF. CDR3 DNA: TGTGCAAGTCGCTGGGGTACTAGCGGGAGGGTAAATGAGCAGTTCTTC.

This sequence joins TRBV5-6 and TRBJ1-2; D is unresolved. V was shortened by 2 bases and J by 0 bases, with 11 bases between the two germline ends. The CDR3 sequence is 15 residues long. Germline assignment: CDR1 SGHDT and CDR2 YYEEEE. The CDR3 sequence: CASSFWPGTNYGYTF. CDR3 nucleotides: TGTGCCAGCAGCTTTTGGCCAGGAACTAACTATGGCTACACCTTC. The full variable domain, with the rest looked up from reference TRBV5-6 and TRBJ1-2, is DAGVTQSPTHLIKTRGQQVTLRCSPKSGHDTVSWYQQALGQGPQFIFQYYEEEERQRGNFPDRFSGHQFPNYSSELNVNALLLGDSALYLCASSFWPGTNYGYTFGSGTRLTVV.

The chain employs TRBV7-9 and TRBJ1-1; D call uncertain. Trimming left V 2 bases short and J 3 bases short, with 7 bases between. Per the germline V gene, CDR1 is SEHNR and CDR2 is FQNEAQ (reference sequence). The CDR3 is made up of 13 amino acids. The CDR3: CASSLRVDTEAFF. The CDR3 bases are TGTGCCAGCAGCTTAAGGGTCGACACTGAAGCTTTCTTT.

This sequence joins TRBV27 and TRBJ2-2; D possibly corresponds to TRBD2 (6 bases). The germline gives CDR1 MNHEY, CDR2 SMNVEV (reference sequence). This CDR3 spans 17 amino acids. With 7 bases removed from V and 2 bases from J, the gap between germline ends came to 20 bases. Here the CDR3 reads CASIKAQRALNTGELFF. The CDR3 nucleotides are TGTGCCAGCATCAAGGCCCAGCGGGCCCTTAACACCGGGGAGCTGTTTTTT.

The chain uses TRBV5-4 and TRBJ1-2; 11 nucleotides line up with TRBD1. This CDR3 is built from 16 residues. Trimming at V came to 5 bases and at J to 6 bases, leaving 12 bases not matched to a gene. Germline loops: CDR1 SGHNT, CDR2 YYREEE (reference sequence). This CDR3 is CASRRFGQGATDGYTF. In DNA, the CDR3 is TGTGCCAGCAGACGCTTTGGACAGGGGGCGACAGATGGCTACACCTTC.

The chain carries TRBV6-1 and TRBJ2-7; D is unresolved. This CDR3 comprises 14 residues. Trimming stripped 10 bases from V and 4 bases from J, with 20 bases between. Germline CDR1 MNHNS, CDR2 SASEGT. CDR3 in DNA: TGTGCCACCTGTGAACCTGGTCTTGCTTACGAGCAGTACTTC. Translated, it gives CATCEPGLAYEQYF.

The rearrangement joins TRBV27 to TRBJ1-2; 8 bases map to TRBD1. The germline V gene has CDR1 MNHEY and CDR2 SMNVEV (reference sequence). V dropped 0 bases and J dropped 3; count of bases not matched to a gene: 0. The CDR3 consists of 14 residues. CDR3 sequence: CASSLSTGDYGYTF. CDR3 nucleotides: TGTGCCAGCAGTTTATCGACAGGGGACTATGGCTACACCTTC.

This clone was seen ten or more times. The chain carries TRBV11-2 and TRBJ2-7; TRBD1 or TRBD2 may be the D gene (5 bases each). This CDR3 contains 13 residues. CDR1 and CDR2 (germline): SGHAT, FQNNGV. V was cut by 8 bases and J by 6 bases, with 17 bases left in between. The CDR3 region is CASSRRGLSEQYF. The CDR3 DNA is TGTGCCAGCTCCCGTCGGGGCCTCTCCGAGCAGTACTTC.

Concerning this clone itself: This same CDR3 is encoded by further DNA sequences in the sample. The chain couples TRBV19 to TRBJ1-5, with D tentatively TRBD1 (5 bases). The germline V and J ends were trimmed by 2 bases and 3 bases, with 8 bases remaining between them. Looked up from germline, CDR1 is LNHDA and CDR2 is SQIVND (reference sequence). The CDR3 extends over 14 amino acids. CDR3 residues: CASSIQGSNQPQHF. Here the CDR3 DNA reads TGTGCCAGTAGTATACAGGGTTCCAATCAGCCCCAGCATTTT.

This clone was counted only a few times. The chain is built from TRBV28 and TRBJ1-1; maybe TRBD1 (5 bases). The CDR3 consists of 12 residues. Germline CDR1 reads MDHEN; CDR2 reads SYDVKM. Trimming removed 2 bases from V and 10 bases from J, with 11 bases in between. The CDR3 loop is CASSLRTPGAFF. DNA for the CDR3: TGTGCCAGCAGTTTAAGGACACCGGGAGCTTTCTTT.